The source of this T cell receptor (beta chain) is a study of identical twins. TCRdb called the 5' RACE reads again in MiXCR, with one record for every CDR3 protein. The repertoire holds 1.5 million to 2 million distinct CDR3 sequences, with around 33% as singletons. The CDR3 has 16 residues. The germline gives CDR1 SGHAT, CDR2 FQNNGV. The chain recombines TRBV11-2 with TRBJ2-1, with D maybe TRBD2 (7 bases). The DNA end lines up better with TRBJ2-7; the J call may be wrong. The source material was cord blood. This clonotype was sampled from a newborn girl in good health. The CDR3 here is CASSSLGGATYNEQYF. DNA of the CDR3: TGTGCCAGCAGCTCCCTGGGGGGGGCAACCTACAATGAGCAGTACTTC.